In its sample, the clone carrying this T cell receptor beta chain was seen many times. This sample stems from a study of T cells after yellow fever vaccination. TCRdb re-analysed the 5' RACE reads in MiXCR, keeping a single row per CDR3 protein. Here the sample spans a few hundred thousand distinct CDR3 sequences, over 5% being singletons. This CDR3 contains 16 residues. Germline CDR1 is DFQATT and CDR2 is SNEGSKA (reference sequence). V lost 0 bases and J lost 4, with 16 bases in between. Material: PBMCs, obtained 5 days after the yellow fever booster vaccination. The V gene is TRBV20-1, the J gene TRBJ2-4; the D is unclear. The source is a man aged 30 to 45 who received the YFV17D yellow fever vaccine. The CDR3 DNA follows: TGCAGTGCTAGAGAACTAAACCACTTAGGGAAAAACATTCAGTACTTC. Translation: CSARELNHLGKNIQYF.